These T cell receptor beta chains were read from a single sample in a study of neoadjuvant anti-PD-1 for oral cavity cancer. Method: immunoSEQ multiplex PCR; TCRdb's copy keeps in-frame clones and lacks some. This table holds 68,000 or so clones, 70% to 90% found once. The sequences come from PBMCs, collected after nivolumab (anti-PD-1) treatment. These receptors originate from a person between 40 and 85 years old with oral cavity squamous cell carcinoma. Each CDR3 is given with its conserved first and last residue. A D gene is named only where the DNA matches it firmly. A row's size may be missing; if present it is once, few, many or a size class.

j_call	d_call	cdr3_length	v_call	clone_size	cdr3_nt	cdr3_aa
TRBJ2-1	-	13	TRBV2	few	TGTGCCAGCCAGGGACTCCACGTCGATGAGCAGTTCTTC	CASQGLHVDEQFF
TRBJ2-3	TRBD2	15	TRBV6-1	-	TGTGCCAGCAGTGTGCTAGCGGGGGACACAGATACGCAGTATTTT	CASSVLAGDTDTQYF
TRBJ2-2	TRBD1	13	TRBV30	-	TGTGCCTCGGGGACAGGGGTCACCGGGGAGCTGTTTTTT	CASGTGVTGELFF
TRBJ2-7	TRBD2	18	TRBV4-2	-	TGTGCCAGCAGCCAAGAGTCCCGGGCAGCGGGAGGGTCCTACGAGCAGTACTTC	CASSQESRAAGGSYEQYF
TRBJ1-4	-	14	TRBV9	few	TGTGCCAGCAGCGCTACAGTTGGCGATGAAAAACTGTTTTTT	CASSATVGDEKLFF
TRBJ1-1	TRBD1	13	TRBV7-9	-	TGTGCGCGACACGGACAGGTAAACACTGAAGCTTTCTTT	CARHGQVNTEAFF
TRBJ2-1	TRBD2	14	TRBV30	once	TGTGCCTGGAGTGTACTAGCGGGTTACAATGAGCAGTTCTTC	CAWSVLAGYNEQFF
TRBJ2-5	TRBD2	18	TRBV5-1	-	TGCGCCAGCAGCTTGTCGTCATTGGCTGGCGGGAGGGGAGAGACCCAGTACTTC	CASSLSSLAGGRGETQYF
TRBJ1-5	TRBD1	17	TRBV6-1	few	TGTGCCAGCAGTGAGCCCGGGACAGGATGGGGGAATCAGCCCCAGCATTTT	CASSEPGTGWGNQPQHF
TRBJ2-4	-	12	TRBV25-1	-	TGTGCCAGCAGCAGCACCGAAAACATTCAGTACTTC	CASSSTENIQYF
TRBJ1-2	-	14	TRBV12-5	-	TGTGCTAGTGGTGGGGTCGTTTCTAACTATGGCTACACCTTC	CASGGVVSNYGYTF
TRBJ2-2	-	18	TRBV7-9	-	TGTGCCAGCAGCCAACCCCGGAACAGGCACCGAGGCACCGGGGAGCTGTTTTTT	CASSQPRNRHRGTGELFF
TRBJ1-1	TRBD1	13	TRBV30	-	TGTGCCTGGAGCAAGGGGGCTAGGACTGAAGCTTTCTTT	CAWSKGARTEAFF
TRBJ2-5	-	12	TRBV19	-	TGTGCCAGCTCGGAGGGCCGGGAGACCCAGTACTTC	CASSEGRETQYF
TRBJ2-7	TRBD2	13	TRBV6-4	-	TGTGCCACCCGGGGGGGACCTCGCGGCGAGCAGTACTTC	CATRGGPRGEQYF
TRBJ1-5	-	17	TRBV28	-	TGTGCCAGCAGCCCTCACCTGCGGGGGGCGACCAATCAGCCCCAGCATTTT	CASSPHLRGATNQPQHF
TRBJ2-1	TRBD2	13	TRBV6-4	-	TGTGCCAGCAGACAGGCCCCGGGGGGTGAGCAGTTCTTC	CASRQAPGGEQFF
TRBJ2-1	TRBD2	17	TRBV4-1	-	TGCGCCAGCAGCCAAGATGAACGGACTAGCGGATTAAATGAGCAGTTCTTC	CASSQDERTSGLNEQFF
TRBJ2-5	TRBD2	14	TRBV6-5	-	TGTGCCAGCAGCCTTAGCGGGAGGGTGGAGACCCAGTACTTC	CASSLSGRVETQYF
TRBJ2-7	-	16	TRBV11-2	-	TGTGCCAGCAGCTCCGTGGAGGGGTTTGAGGTCTACGAGCAGTACTTC	CASSSVEGFEVYEQYF
TRBJ2-1	-	12	TRBV7-9	-	TGTGCCAGCAGTCCTCGGTGGGATGAGCAGTTCTTC	CASSPRWDEQFF
TRBJ2-5	-	15	TRBV6-1	once	TGTGCCACCACAGATGGGAGCGCGGGGCAAGAGACCCAGTACTTC	CATTDGSAGQETQYF
TRBJ1-2	-	12	TRBV13	-	TGTGCCAGCAGCGCGGCAGGGGAAGGCTACACCTTC	CASSAAGEGYTF
TRBJ2-3	TRBD2	20	TRBV28	-	TGTGCCAGCAGTGCGACAGGGGGCCTAGCGGGAGGGCCAAGGTCAGATACGCAGTATTTT	CASSATGGLAGGPRSDTQYF
TRBJ2-1	-	13	TRBV5-1	-	TGCGCCAGCAGCTTGGCCGGGACCCCCGGCGGGTTCTTC	CASSLAGTPGGFF
TRBJ2-1	TRBD2	15	TRBV30	-	TGTGCCTGGAGTGTCGGGCTAGCGGGACCCAATGAGCAGTTCTTC	CAWSVGLAGPNEQFF
TRBJ1-3	-	16	TRBV10-3	-	TGTGCCATCAGTGAAAGGGTACTAAACGGTGGAAACACCATATATTTT	CAISERVLNGGNTIYF
TRBJ2-3	-	18	TRBV6-1	-	TGTGCCAGCAGTGAATTTCGCTTGGGGGCTTCGAGCACAGATACGCAGTATTTT	CASSEFRLGASSTDTQYF
TRBJ2-7	-	15	TRBV5-1	-	TGCGCCAGCAGCTTGGCCTGGGGCACCTCCTACGAGCAGTACTTC	CASSLAWGTSYEQYF
TRBJ2-2	-	15	TRBV5-1	-	TGCGCCAGCAGCCCGGGACATACGAACACCGGGGAGCTGTTTTTT	CASSPGHTNTGELFF
TRBJ2-6	TRBD2	18	TRBV9	once	TGTGCCAGCAGCGTAGGCTCAGCGGGAAGCTCTGGGGCCAACGTCCTGACTTTC	CASSVGSAGSSGANVLTF
TRBJ2-1	-	13	TRBV2	-	TGTGCCAGCAGTGAAGATTCGGCTCGCGAGCAGTTCTTC	CASSEDSAREQFF
TRBJ1-5	-	17	TRBV7-8	-	TGTGCCAGCAGCCGATCCTCGACGGGCTTGGGCAATCAGCCCCAGCATTTT	CASSRSSTGLGNQPQHF
TRBJ2-2	TRBD2	16	TRBV27	once	TGTGCCACCGCGCGGCCTAGCGGGAGGTCCACCGGGGAGCTGTTTTTT	CATARPSGRSTGELFF
TRBJ2-7	-	11	TRBV6-6	once	TGTGCCAGCAGTTACAAGGGCGAGCAGTACTTC	CASSYKGEQYF
TRBJ2-7	TRBD2	14	TRBV28	-	TGTGCCAGCAGTTTCGATAGCGGGAGGTACGAGCAGTACTTC	CASSFDSGRYEQYF
TRBJ1-2	-	16	TRBV9	-	TGTGCCAGCAGCTTCCACCGGGACGGGGCCTTTTATGGCTACACCTTC	CASSFHRDGAFYGYTF
TRBJ1-2	-	11	TRBV19	-	TGTGCCAGTAGGTCGGTTTCGGGCTACACCTTC	CASRSVSGYTF
TRBJ1-2	-	12	TRBV6-5	few	TGTGCCAGCAAGGGCGCAAACTATGGCTACACCTTC	CASKGANYGYTF
TRBJ1-1	-	16	TRBV18	-	TGTGCCAGCTCACTCTACCGGGTAGCCTCGAACACTGAAGCTTTCTTT	CASSLYRVASNTEAFF